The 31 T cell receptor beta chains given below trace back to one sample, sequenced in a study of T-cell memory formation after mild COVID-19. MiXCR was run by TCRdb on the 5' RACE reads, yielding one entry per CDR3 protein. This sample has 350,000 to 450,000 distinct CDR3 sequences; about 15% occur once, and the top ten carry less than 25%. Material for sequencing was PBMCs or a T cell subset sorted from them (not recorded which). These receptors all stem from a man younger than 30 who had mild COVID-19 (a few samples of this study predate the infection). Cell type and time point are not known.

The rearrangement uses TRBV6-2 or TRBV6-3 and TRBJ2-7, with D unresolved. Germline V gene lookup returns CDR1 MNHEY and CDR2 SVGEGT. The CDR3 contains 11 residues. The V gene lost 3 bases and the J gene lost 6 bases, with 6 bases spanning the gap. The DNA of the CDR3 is TGTGCCAGCAGTTATAGGACCGAGCAGTACGTC. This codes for CASSYRTEQYV.

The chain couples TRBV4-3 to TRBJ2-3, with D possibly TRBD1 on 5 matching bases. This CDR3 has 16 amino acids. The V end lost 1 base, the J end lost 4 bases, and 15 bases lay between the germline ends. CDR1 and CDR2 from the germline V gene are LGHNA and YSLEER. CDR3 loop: CASSQVWGQGADTQYF. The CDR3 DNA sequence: TGCGCCAGCAGCCAAGTATGGGGCCAAGGGGCAGATACGCAGTATTTT.

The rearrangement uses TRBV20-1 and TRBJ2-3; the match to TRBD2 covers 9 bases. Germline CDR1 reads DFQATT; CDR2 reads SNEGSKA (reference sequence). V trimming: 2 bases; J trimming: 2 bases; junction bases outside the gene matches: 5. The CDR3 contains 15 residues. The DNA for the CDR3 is TGCAGTGCTAGACACCAGCGGGGGGCCACAGATACGCAGTATTTT. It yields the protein CSARHQRGATDTQYF.

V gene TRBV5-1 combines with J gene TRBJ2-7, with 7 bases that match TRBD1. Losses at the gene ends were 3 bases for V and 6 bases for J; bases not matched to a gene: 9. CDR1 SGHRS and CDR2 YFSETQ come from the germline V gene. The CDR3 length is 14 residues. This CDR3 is CASSWGTRTGEQYF. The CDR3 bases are TGCGCCAGCAGCTGGGGGACCCGGACAGGCGAGCAGTACTTC.

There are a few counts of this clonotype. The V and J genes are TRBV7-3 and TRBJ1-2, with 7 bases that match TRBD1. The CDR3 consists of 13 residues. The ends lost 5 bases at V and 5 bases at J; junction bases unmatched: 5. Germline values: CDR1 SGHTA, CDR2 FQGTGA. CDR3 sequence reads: CASSMGQNYGYTF. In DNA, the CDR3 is TGTGCCAGCAGCATGGGACAGAATTATGGCTACACCTTC.

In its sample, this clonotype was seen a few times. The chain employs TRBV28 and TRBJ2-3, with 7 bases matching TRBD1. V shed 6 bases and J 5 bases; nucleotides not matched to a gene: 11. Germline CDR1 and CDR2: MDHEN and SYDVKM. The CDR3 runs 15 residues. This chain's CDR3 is CASSRRDSGLDTQYF. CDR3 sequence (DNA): TGTGCCAGCAGCCGCCGGGACAGCGGATTAGATACGCAGTATTTT.

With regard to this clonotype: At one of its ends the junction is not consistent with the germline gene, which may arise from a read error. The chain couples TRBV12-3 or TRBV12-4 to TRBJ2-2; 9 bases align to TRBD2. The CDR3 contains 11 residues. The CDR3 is CASRIAGVLFF. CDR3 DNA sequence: TGTGCCAGCAGAATAGCGGGGGTGCTGTTTTTT.

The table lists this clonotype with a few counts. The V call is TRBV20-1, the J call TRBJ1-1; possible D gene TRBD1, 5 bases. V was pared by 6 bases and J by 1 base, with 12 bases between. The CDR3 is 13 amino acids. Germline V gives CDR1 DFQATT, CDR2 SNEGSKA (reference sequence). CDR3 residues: CSARRDRNTEAFF. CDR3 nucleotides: TGCAGTGCCCGACGAGACAGGAACACTGAAGCTTTCTTT.

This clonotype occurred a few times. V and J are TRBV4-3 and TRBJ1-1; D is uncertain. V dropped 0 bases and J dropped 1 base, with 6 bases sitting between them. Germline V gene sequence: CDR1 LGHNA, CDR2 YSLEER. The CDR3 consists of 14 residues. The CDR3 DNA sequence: TGCGCCAGCAGCCAAGATGCCGGGAACACTGAAGCTTTCTTT. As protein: CASSQDAGNTEAFF.

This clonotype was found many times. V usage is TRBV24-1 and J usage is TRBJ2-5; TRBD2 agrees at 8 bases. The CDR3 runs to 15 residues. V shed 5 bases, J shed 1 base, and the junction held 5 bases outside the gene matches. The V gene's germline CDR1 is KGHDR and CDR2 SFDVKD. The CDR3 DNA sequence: TGTGCCACCAGTGCTCGCGGGGGGTTCCAAGAGACCCAGTACTTC. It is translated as CATSARGGFQETQYF.

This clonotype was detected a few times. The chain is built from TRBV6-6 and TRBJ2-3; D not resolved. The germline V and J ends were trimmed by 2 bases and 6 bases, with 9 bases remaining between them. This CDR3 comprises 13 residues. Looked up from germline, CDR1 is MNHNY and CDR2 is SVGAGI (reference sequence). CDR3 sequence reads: CASSYLGEDTQYF. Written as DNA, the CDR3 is TGTGCCAGCAGTTACCTCGGTGAGGATACGCAGTATTTT.

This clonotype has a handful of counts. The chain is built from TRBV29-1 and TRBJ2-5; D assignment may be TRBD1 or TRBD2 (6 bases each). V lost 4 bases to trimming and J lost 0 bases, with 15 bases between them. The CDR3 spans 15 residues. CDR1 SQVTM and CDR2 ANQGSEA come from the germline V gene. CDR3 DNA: TGCAGCGTTGGGGTAGGGGGGCCGTACCAAGAGACCCAGTACTTC. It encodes CSVGVGGPYQETQYF.

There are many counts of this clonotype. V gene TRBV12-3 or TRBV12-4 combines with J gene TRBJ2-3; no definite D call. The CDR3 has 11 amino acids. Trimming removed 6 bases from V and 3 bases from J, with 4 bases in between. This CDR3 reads CASSRTDTQYF. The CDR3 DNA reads TGTGCCAGCAGCCGAACAGATACGCAGTATTTT.

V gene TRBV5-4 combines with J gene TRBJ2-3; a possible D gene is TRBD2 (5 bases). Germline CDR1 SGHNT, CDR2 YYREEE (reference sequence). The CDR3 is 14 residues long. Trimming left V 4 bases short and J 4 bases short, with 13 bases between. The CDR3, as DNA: TGTGCCAGCAGCCTACGGACTGTCGCAGATACGCAGTATTTT. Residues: CASSLRTVADTQYF. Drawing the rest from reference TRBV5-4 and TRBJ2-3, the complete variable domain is ETGVTQSPTHLIKTRGQQVTLRCSSQSGHNTVSWYQQALGQGPQFIFQYYREEENGRGNFPPRFSGLQFPNYSSELNVNALELDDSALYLCASSLRTVADTQYFGPGTRLTVL.

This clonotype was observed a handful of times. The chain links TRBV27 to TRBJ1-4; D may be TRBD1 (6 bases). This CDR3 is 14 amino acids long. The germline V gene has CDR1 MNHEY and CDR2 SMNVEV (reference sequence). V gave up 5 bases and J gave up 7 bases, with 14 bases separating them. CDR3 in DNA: TGTGCCAGCAGTGAGCAGGGGAGGCCTGAAAAACTGTTTTTT. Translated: CASSEQGRPEKLFF.

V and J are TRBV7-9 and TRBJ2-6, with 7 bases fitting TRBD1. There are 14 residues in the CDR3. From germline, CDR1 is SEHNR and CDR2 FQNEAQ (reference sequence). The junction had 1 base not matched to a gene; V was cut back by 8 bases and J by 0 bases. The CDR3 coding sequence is TGTGCCAGCGGGACAGCCTCTGGGGCCAACGTCCTGACTTTC. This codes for CASGTASGANVLTF.

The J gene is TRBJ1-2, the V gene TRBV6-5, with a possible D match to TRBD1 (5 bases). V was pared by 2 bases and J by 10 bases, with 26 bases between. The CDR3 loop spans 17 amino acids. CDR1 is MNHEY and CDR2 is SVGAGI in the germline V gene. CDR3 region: CASSYVRGPLSQLVYTF. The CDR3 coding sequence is TGTGCCAGCAGTTACGTTAGGGGACCCTTATCGCAATTGGTCTACACCTTC.

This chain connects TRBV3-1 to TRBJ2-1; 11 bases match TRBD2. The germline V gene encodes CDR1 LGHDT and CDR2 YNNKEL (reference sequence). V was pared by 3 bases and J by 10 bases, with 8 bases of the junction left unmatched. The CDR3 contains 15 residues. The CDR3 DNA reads TGTGCCAGCAGCCACCCGACTAGCGGGGCCAAAGAGCAGTTCTTC. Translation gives CASSHPTSGAKEQFF.

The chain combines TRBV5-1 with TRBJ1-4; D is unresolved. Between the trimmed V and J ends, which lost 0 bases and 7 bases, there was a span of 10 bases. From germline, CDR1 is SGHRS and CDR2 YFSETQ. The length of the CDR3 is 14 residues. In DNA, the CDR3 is TGCGCCAGCAGCTTGGGGGTGGGGTCTGAAAAACTGTTTTTT. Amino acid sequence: CASSLGVGSEKLFF.

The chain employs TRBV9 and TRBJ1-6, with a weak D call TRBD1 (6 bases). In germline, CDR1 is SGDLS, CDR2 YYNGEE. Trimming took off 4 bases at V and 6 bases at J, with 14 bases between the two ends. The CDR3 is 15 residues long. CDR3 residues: CASSPRDRLNSPLHF. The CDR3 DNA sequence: TGTGCCAGCAGCCCTCGAGACAGGCTTAATTCACCCCTCCACTTT.

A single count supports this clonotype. The CDR3 region is CASSFGTGGLEPQHF. The CDR3 nucleotides are TGTGCCAGCAGCTTTGGGACAGGGGGCCTAGAGCCCCAGCATTTT. V usage is TRBV7-9 and J usage is TRBJ1-5, with TRBD1 matching 12 bases. The CDR3 runs to 15 residues. The V gene's germline CDR1 is SEHNR and CDR2 FQNEAQ (reference sequence). The trim removed 3 bases at V and 8 bases at J, leaving 5 bases unmatched. The full variable domain, in which reference TRBV7-9 and TRBJ1-5 provide the parts outside the CDR3, is DTGVSQNPRHKITKRGQNVTFRCDPISEHNRLYWYRQTLGQGPEFLTYFQNEAQLEKSRLLSDRFSAERPKGSFSTLEIQRTEQGDSAMYLCASSFGTGGLEPQHFGDGTRLSIL.

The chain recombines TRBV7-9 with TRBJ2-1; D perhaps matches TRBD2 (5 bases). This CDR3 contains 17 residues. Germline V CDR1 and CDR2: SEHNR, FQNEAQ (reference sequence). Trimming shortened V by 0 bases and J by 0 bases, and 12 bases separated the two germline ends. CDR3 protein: CASSLAELGSSYNEQFF. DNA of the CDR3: TGTGCCAGCAGCTTAGCGGAGCTTGGGAGCTCCTACAATGAGCAGTTCTTC.

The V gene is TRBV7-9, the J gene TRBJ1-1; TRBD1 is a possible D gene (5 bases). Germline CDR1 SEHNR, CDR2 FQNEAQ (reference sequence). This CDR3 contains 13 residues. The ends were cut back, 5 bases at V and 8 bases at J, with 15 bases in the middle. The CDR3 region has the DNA TGTGCCAGCAGCGACAAAGGGAGGGGCGAAGCTTTCTTT. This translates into CASSDKGRGEAFF. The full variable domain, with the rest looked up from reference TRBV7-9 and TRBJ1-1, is DTGVSQNPRHKITKRGQNVTFRCDPISEHNRLYWYRQTLGQGPEFLTYFQNEAQLEKSRLLSDRFSAERPKGSFSTLEIQRTEQGDSAMYLCASSDKGRGEAFFGQGTRLTVV.

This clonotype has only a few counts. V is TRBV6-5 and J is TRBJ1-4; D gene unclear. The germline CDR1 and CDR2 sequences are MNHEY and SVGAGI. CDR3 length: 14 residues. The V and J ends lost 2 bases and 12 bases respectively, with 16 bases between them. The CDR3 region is CASSYRVGHEELFF. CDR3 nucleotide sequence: TGTGCCAGCAGTTACCGAGTTGGCCATGAGGAACTGTTTTTT.

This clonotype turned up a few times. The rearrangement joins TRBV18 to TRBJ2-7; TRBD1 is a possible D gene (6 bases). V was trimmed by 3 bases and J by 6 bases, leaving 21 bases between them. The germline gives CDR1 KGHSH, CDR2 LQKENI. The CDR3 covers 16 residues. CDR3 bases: TGTGCCAGCTCACCCTACGATTCATCACAGGGTATCGAGCAGTACTTC. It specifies CASSPYDSSQGIEQYF.

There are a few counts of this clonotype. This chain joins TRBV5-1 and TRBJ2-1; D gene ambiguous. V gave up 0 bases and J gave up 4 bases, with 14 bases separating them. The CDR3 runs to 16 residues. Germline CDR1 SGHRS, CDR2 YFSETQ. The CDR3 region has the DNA TGCGCCAGCAGCTTGGCCCGGGTTGAGCCGTACAATGAGCAGTTCTTC. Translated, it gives CASSLARVEPYNEQFF.

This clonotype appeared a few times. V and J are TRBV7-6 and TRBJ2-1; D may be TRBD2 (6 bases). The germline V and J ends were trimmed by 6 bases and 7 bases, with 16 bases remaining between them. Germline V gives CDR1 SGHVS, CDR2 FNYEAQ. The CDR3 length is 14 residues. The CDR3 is CASSPGEERNEQFF. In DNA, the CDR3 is TGTGCCAGCAGTCCCGGGGAGGAAAGGAATGAGCAGTTCTTC.

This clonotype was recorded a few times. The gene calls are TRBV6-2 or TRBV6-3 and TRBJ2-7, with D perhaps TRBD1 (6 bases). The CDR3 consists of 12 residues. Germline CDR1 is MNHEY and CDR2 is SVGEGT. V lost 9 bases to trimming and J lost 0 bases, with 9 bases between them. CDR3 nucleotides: TGTGCCAGAGGACAGAGCTCCTACGAGCAGTACTTC. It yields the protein CARGQSSYEQYF.

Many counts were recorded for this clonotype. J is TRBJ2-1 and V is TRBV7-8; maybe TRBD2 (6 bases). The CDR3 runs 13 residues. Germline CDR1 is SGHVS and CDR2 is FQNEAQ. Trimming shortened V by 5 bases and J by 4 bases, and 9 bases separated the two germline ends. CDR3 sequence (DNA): TGTGCCAGCAGCATTGGGAGGTACAATGAGCAGTTCTTC. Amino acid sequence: CASSIGRYNEQFF.

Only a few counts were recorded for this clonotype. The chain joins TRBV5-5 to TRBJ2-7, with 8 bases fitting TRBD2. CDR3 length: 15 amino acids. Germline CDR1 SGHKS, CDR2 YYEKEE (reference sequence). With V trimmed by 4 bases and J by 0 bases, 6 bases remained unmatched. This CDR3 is CASSPGGPSSYEQYV. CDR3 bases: TGTGCCAGCAGCCCGGGAGGGCCGAGCTCCTACGAGCAGTACGTC.

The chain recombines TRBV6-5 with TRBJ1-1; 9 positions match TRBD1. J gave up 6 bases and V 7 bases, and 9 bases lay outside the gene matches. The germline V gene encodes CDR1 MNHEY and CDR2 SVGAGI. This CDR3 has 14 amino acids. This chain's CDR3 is CASKRTGEIPEAFF. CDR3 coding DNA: TGTGCCAGCAAAAGGACAGGGGAAATCCCTGAAGCTTTCTTT.